The rows below give T cell receptor beta chains drawn from one sample of a study of early T cells in non-severe SARS-CoV-2 infection. In TCRdb, the 5' RACE reads were re-called with MiXCR into one record per CDR3 protein. The profile shows roughly 72,000 distinct CDR3 sequences, 9.5% to 15% of them singletons. Sequencing was carried out using whole blood. These receptors were taken from an adult who was a healthcare worker with PCR-confirmed SARS-CoV-2 infection or an uninfected control (not recorded which). Each CDR3 is given with its conserved first and last residue. A D gene is named only where the DNA matches it firmly. Size is stated for part of the rows, as once, few or many counts, or as a class when the clone is expanded.

D,size,V,J,CDR3,DNA
TRBD2,many,TRBV7-2,TRBJ2-5,CATGGGPEETQYF,TGTGCCACCGGCGGGGGGCCTGAAGAGACCCAGTACTTC
-,many,TRBV7-9,TRBJ2-1,CASSIDRNEQFF,TGTGCCAGCAGCATTGACAGGAATGAGCAGTTCTTC
TRBD1,-,TRBV20-1,TRBJ1-6,CSARDMRPGTGNSPLHF,TGCAGTGCTAGAGATATGAGACCGGGGACAGGGAATTCACCCCTCCACTTT
TRBD2,few,TRBV20-1,TRBJ2-5,CSALPGLAVTQYF,TGCAGTGCTTTACCGGGACTAGCGGTGACCCAGTACTTC
-,few,TRBV19,TRBJ1-4,CASSTGASGNEKLFF,TGTGCCAGTAGTACCGGGGCGTCCGGTAATGAAAAACTGTTTTTT
TRBD1,-,TRBV5-1,TRBJ1-1,CASSATGQVVTEAFF,TGCGCCAGCAGCGCCACAGGACAGGTCGTGACTGAAGCTTTCTTT
-,few,TRBV12-3/TRBV12-4,TRBJ1-2,CASRPGRRLNYGYTF,TGTGCCAGCAGACCCGGACGGAGACTTAACTATGGCTACACCTTC
TRBD2,many,TRBV28,TRBJ2-1,CASSLLGAGESRQFF,TGTGCCAGCAGTTTACTTGGAGCGGGAGAGTCCCGGCAGTTCTTC
TRBD1,-,TRBV28,TRBJ2-7,CASSPRQGHYEQYF,TGTGCCAGCAGTCCAAGACAGGGCCACTACGAGCAGTACTTC
-,many,TRBV5-6,TRBJ2-3,CASSPYGDTQYF,TGTGCCAGCAGCCCGTATGGGGATACGCAGTATTTT
TRBD2,few,TRBV6-2/TRBV6-3,TRBJ2-1,CASIDGTSGSRYNEQFF,TGTGCCAGCATCGACGGGACTAGCGGGAGTAGGTACAATGAGCAGTTCTTC
-,many,TRBV20-1,TRBJ2-5,CSASPRGETQYF,TGCAGTGCTAGCCCCAGGGGTGAGACCCAGTACTTC
-,many,TRBV20-1,TRBJ2-3,CSARDSSSYTDTQYF,TGCAGTGCTAGGGATTCCTCCTCCTACACAGATACGCAGTATTTT
-,few,TRBV20-1,TRBJ1-3,CSARDRRGTGNTIYF,TGCAGTGCTAGAGATCGGCGGGGAACAGGAAACACCATATATTTT